This T cell receptor (beta chain) was identified during a study of CD8 T cells in ankylosing spondylitis (dated by TCRdb to the late 2010s). Describing the broader study: To find TCR variants linked to disease, the study profiled T cell receptor beta repertoires in ankylosing spondylitis patients and healthy donors. The full study cohort was made up of about 25 ankylosing spondylitis patients and approximately 100 healthy donors. Peripheral blood samples were taken, and synovial fluid was additionally collected from ankylosing spondylitis patients. General study outcomes and caveats: Some motif variants were previously reported in synovial fluid and blood of reactive arthritis patients, suggesting common disease-initiation mechanisms. The disease-linked clones showed a CD8+ phenotype and occurred at relatively low frequencies in peripheral blood. Blood from ankylosing spondylitis patients appeared to be characterized by a TCR beta motif made up of several highly homologous amino acid variants. Significant enrichment of the disease-linked clones was reported in matched synovial fluid samples from ankylosing spondylitis patients.

As concerns this clonotype: There is no known antigen for this receptor. No per-base quality is available; no much larger clone lies one base away.

Looking up the germline V gene yields CDR1 KGHSY and CDR2 FQNENV. There are 13 amino acids in the CDR3, from cysteine to phenylalanine inclusive. The kept DNA is CDR3 alone, 39 bases in frame from the first base. The germline V and J ends show losses of 7 bases and 11 bases respectively, and no gene match explains 10 bases of the junction. The listed sequencing device is Illumina HiSeq 2500. TCR beta libraries were prepared by quantitative 5'-RACE with molecular barcodes. The original methods were these. To identify disease-linked TCR variants, a new computational method was used, one built on a probabilistic model of VDJ rearrangement. TCRdb reanalyzed the raw reads on its own, using fastp at Q25 for trimming and MiXCR for clone calling, and kept in-frame beta chains. Each entry merges the rows of one CDR3 protein and shows their most common DNA and genes. The V and J calls come from TCRdb's annotation, not from the publication. The sample contains 100,000 or so distinct CDR3 sequences, about 9% of them found a single time. The top ten clonotypes cover under 35% of the sample.

The V and J genes are TRBV16 and TRBJ2-1; a stretch of 8 junction bases matches TRBD1. Sequencing used blood, either unsorted or a sorted T cell fraction (not recorded which). This receptor was taken from a male donor with ankylosing spondylitis. At the DNA level, the sequence is TGTGCCAGCACTCTGGACAGGGCTTATCAGCAGTTCTTC. Protein translation: CASTLDRAYQQFF.